A selection of T cell receptor beta chains follows, all from one sample in a study of blood T cell repertoires in COVID-19. Assay used: immunoSEQ multiplex PCR; TCRdb lists only in-frame clones, some missing. The sample consists of about 130,000 clones, 75% to 85% of them appearing once. The sample comprised peripheral blood. All receptors derive from a woman in her seventies with COVID-19, enrolled during active disease. Each CDR3 is given with its conserved first and last residue. Each record gives: J gene, V gene, CDR3 protein.

TRBJ1-1 TRBV6-5 CASSRQDYTEAFF
TRBJ2-1 TRBV2 CASSKMTSGGLNEQFF
TRBJ1-1 TRBV6-5 CASSYSSEEKAFF
TRBJ2-5 TRBV7-2 CATKEGGGRRETQYF
TRBJ2-1 TRBV11-3 CATTPTGVF
TRBJ1-5 TRBV2 CASSEAASVAPQHF
TRBJ2-3 TRBV7-2 CASTLSSGGVLGTDTQYF
TRBJ1-1 TRBV7-8 CASSEDRDNTEAFF
TRBJ2-5 TRBV5-4 CASSPEVAGTETQYF
TRBJ2-3 TRBV28 CASRTTSGITDTQYF
TRBJ2-7 TRBV27 CASSLKGSYEQYF
TRBJ1-2 TRBV27 CASSLTPLQGAGYGYTF
TRBJ1-1 TRBV30 CAWSFPYTEAFF
TRBJ2-5 TRBV4-2 CASSQEGDTNQETQYF
TRBJ1-2 TRBV9 CASSGTRGYTF
TRBJ1-2 TRBV7-8 CASSLVAPDRAYGYTF
TRBJ2-5 TRBV2 CASRLQGAGQETQYF
TRBJ2-1 TRBV13 CASSLGLMGEQFF
TRBJ1-3 TRBV7-9 CASSPGDSLGDF
TRBJ2-3 TRBV7-3 CASSLRFGGSQYF
TRBJ1-3 TRBV29-1 CSAREGGPGSGNTIYF
TRBJ2-1 TRBV2 CASTGDRFNNEQFF
TRBJ1-4 TRBV6-2/TRBV6-3 CASSYSTRGLEKLFF
TRBJ1-4 TRBV7-2 CASRDRVYGKLFF
TRBJ1-2 TRBV2 CASSVDSNYGYTF
TRBJ1-1 TRBV2 CASSDRGLGTEAFF
TRBJ2-7 TRBV20-1 CSASRDSAYEQYF
TRBJ2-7 TRBV10-1 CASIVVELLEQYF
TRBJ2-4 TRBV5-6 CASSLISGHNLLAKNIQYF
TRBJ1-4 TRBV5-5 CASSFAGIEKLFF
TRBJ2-1 TRBV3-1/TRBV3-2 CASSKRPSGGNEQFF
TRBJ2-3 TRBV6-5 CASSYRTGRGADTQYF
TRBJ1-4 TRBV19 CASSRTANPTWNEKLFF
TRBJ1-5 TRBV30 CAWGLRNQPQHF
TRBJ1-6 TRBV28 CASSSGTGGFSPLHF
TRBJ1-3 TRBV18 CASSPPPQFSSGNTIYF
TRBJ2-5 TRBV3-1/TRBV3-2 CASSYRGETQYF
TRBJ1-2 TRBV30 CAWGRGYGYTF
TRBJ1-2 TRBV2 CASSIPGQTNYGYTF
TRBJ2-7 TRBV15 CATSSELGYEQYF
TRBJ2-7 TRBV5-6 CASSSPRGWEQYF
TRBJ1-5 TRBV27 CASSSQLTGGQPQHF
TRBJ2-1 TRBV7-9 CASSAPGGDEQFF
TRBJ2-7 TRBV6-2/TRBV6-3 CASSDSGTNYEQYF